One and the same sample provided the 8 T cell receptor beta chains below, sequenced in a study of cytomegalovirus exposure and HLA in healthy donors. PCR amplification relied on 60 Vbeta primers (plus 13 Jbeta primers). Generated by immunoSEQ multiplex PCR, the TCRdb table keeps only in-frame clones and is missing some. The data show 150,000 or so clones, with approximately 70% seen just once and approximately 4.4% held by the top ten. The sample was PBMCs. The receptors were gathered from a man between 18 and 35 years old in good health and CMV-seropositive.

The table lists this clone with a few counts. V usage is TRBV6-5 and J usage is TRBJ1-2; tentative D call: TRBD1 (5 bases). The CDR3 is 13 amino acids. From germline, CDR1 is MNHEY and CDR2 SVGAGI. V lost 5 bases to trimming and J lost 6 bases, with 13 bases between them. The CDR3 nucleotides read TGTGCCAGCAGTCCTAAGGGGAGGAATGGCTACACCTTC. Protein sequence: CASSPKGRNGYTF.

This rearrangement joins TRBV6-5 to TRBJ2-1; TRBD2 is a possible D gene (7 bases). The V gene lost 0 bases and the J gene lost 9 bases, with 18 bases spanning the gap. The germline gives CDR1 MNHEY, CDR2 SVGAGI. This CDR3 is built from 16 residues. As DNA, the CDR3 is TGTGCCAGCAGTTACTCGCGAGGGAGGGGGGGTGGTGAGCAGTTCTTC. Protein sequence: CASSYSRGRGGGEQFF.

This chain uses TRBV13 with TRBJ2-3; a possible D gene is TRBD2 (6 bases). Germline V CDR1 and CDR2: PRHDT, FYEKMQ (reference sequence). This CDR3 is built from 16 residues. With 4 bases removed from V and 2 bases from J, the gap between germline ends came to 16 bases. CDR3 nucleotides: TGTGCCAGCAGCTCCTCATGGGGGGAGAACACAGATACGCAGTATTTT. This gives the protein CASSSSWGENTDTQYF.

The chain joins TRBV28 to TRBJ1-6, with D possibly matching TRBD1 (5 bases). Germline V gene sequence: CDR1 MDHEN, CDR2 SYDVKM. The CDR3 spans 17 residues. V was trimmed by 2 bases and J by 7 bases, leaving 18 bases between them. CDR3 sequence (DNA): TGTGCCAGCAGTTTAGGTCGCAGGGCCACTATGAATTCACCCCTCCACTTT. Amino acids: CASSLGRRATMNSPLHF.

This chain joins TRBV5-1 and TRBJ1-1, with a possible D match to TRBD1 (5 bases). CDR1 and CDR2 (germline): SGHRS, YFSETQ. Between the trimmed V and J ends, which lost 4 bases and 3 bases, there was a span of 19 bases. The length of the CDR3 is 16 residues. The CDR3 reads CASSHGRGGRDTEAFF. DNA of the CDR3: TGCGCCAGCAGCCACGGCCGGGGGGGTCGGGACACTGAAGCTTTCTTT. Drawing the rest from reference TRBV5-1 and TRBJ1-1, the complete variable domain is KAGVTQTPRYLIKTRGQQVTLSCSPISGHRSVSWYQQTPGQGLQFLFEYFSETQRNKGNFPGRFSGRQFSNSRSEMNVSTLELGDSALYLCASSHGRGGRDTEAFFGQGTRLTVV.

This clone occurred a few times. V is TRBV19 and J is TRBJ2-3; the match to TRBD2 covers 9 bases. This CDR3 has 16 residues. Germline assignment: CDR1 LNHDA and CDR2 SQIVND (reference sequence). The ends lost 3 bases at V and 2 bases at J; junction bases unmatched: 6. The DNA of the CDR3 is TGTGCCAGTAGTATCCTCGGCGGGAGGGCCACAGATACGCAGTATTTT. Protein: CASSILGGRATDTQYF.

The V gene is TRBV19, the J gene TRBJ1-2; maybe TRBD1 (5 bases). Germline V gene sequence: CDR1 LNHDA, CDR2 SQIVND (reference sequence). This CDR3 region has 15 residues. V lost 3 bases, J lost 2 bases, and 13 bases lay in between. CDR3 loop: CASSMRQSSNYGYTF. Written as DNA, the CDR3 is TGTGCCAGTAGTATGCGACAGTCCTCAAACTATGGCTACACCTTC. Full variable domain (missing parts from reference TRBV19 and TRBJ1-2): DGGITQSPKYLFRKEGQNVTLSCEQNLNHDAMYWYRQDPGQGLRLIYYSQIVNDFQKGDIAEGYSVSREKKESFPLTVTSAQKNPTAFYLCASSMRQSSNYGYTFGSGTRLTVV.

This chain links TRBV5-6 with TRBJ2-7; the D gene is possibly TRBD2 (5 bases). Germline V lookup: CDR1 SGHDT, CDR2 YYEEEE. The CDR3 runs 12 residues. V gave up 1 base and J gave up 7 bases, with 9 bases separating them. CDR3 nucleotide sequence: TGTGCCAGCAGCTTGTTTCCGGGGGAGCAGTACGTC. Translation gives CASSLFPGEQYV.